This paragraph covers one T cell receptor beta chain sequence. Its antigen is as yet unknown. The sample is drawn from a study of T-cell memory formation after mild COVID-19. The CDR3 sequence is 14 residues long. Trimming removed 7 bases from V and 6 bases from J; junction bases left unmatched: 8. Per the germline V gene, CDR1 is MNHNY and CDR2 is SVGAGI (reference sequence). General study results and limits: Among contracting clones, CD4+ were mainly CM/EM and CD8+ enriched in EMRA. Researchers could not confirm that second-wave clones peaking on day 37 targeted SARS-CoV-2.

Employing constant-segment primers, 5'RACE generated TCR alpha and TCR beta cDNA libraries bearing sample barcodes and UMIs. From the 5' RACE reads, TCRdb called clonotypes with MiXCR, one entry per CDR3 protein. The table includes around 200,000 distinct CDR3 sequences, over 9.5% detected once. This chain connects TRBV6-6 to TRBJ2-3; 9 bases fit TRBD2. Input material: PBMCs or a T cell subset sorted from them (not recorded which). This clonotype originated in a man between 18 and 29 years old who had mild COVID-19 (a few samples of this study predate the infection). Cell type and time point are not known. CDR3 residues: CASNGLAGTDTQYF. CDR3 nucleotides: TGTGCCAGCAACGGGCTAGCGGGGACGGATACGCAGTATTTT.